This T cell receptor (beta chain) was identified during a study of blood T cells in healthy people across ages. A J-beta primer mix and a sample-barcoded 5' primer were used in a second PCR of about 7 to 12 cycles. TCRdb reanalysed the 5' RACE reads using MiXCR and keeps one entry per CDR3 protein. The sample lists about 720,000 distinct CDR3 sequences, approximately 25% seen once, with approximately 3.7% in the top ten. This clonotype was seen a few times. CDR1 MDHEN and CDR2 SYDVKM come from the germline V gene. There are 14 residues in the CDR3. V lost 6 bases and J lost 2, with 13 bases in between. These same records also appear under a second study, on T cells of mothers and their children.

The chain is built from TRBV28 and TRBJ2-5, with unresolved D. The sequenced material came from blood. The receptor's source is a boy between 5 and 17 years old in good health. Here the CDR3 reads CASSPRHGQETQYF. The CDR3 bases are TGTGCCAGCAGCCCCCGACATGGACAAGAGACCCAGTACTTC.